Many counts were recorded for the clone carrying this T cell receptor (beta chain). Antigen: not known. The junction differs from germline at one of its ends, possibly a read error. These data originate in a study of glioma-infiltrating T cells. The iRepertoire nested amplicon-rescue multiplex PCR amplified TCR alpha and beta CDR3s from RNA. For one-step reverse transcription and amplification, roughly 100-400 ng of tissue mRNA or PBMC total RNA was used. Using its own MiXCR run on the multiplex PCR reads, TCRdb lists one record per CDR3 protein. The sample consists of fewer than 200,000 distinct CDR3 sequences, around 30% of them appearing once. Whole-study findings and limits: Gliomas, especially low-grade, showed above-expected tissue-blood divergence; non-neoplastic patients showed below. Only very few CDR3 sequences appeared in both tissue and blood.

Sequencing was carried out using glioma tissue, nonneoplastic brain tissue, or PBMCs (not recorded which). The TCR was taken from a human donor with low-grade glioma or glioblastoma, undergoing nonglioma brain surgery, or in good health (not recorded which).

The CDR3 nucleotides read TGTGCCAGTGGTATGGACGAGCAGTACTTC. Protein: CASGMDEQYF. The chain joins TRBV19 to TRBJ2-7; no clear D gene. CDR3 length: 10 amino acids. Germline CDR1 LNHDA, CDR2 SQIVND (reference sequence).